Below, one TCR beta chain is given with its context. Authors' data handling: Nucleated cell number was recorded as an estimate derived from reference gene primer amplification. Repertoires were generated with immunoSEQ multiplex PCR, while TCRdb's copy carries only in-frame clones and drops some. The V and J calls and the clone size are those of that table, but D and trimming were determined from the DNA. The table shows 200,000 to 300,000 clones, with around 90% occurring only once. This sample is drawn from a study of blood T cell repertoires in COVID-19. V lost 10 bases, J lost 2 bases, and 7 bases stayed unmatched. Germline CDR1 reads SGHRS; CDR2 reads YFSETQ. The length of the CDR3 is 13 residues.

This receptor was taken from a woman in her 40s who had recovered from COVID-19. The rearrangement uses TRBV5-1 and TRBJ2-3; 7 bases are a match to TRBD2. The sequenced sample consisted of peripheral blood. The CDR3 DNA reads as TGCGCCTCCCAGACTAGCCCCACAGATACGCAGTATTTT. It yields the protein CASQTSPTDTQYF.